This T cell receptor beta chain came from a study of CD8 T cells in Susac syndrome. The CDR3 spans 17 residues. Germline loops: CDR1 SEHNR, CDR2 FQNEAQ (reference sequence). Trimming removed 0 bases from V and 2 bases from J; junction bases left unmatched: 7. Random-hexamer reverse transcription was applied to about 0.45 to 1 ug RNA. TCRdb called the immunoSEQ multiplex PCR reads again in MiXCR, with one record for every CDR3 protein. This table holds approximately 280,000 distinct CDR3 sequences, roughly 81% found once. This TCR was recovered from a human donor with multiple sclerosis. The chain recombines TRBV7-9 with TRBJ2-1; 7 nucleotides agree with TRBD2. Sequenced input: CD8+ T cells from PBMCs. As DNA, the CDR3 is TGTGCCAGCAGCTTAGCCGCTGGCGGGAGCCCCTACAATGAGCAGTTCTTC. Encoded protein: CASSLAAGGSPYNEQFF. The full variable domain, completed using reference TRBV7-9 and TRBJ2-1, is DTGVSQNPRHKITKRGQNVTFRCDPISEHNRLYWYRQTLGQGPEFLTYFQNEAQLEKSRLLSDRFSAERPKGSFSTLEIQRTEQGDSAMYLCASSLAAGGSPYNEQFFGPGTRLTVL.